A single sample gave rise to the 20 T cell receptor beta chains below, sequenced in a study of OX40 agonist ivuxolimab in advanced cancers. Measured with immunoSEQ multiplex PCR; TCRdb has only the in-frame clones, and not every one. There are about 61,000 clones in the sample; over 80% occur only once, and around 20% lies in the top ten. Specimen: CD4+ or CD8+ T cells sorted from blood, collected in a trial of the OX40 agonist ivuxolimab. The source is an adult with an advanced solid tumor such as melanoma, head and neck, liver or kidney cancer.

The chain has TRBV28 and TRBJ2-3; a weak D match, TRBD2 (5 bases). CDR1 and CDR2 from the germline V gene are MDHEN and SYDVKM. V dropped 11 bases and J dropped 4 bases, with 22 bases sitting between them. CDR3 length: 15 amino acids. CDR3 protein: CAAQNMASWADTQYF. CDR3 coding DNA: TGTGCCGCCCAGAATATGGCTAGCTGGGCAGATACGCAGTATTTT.

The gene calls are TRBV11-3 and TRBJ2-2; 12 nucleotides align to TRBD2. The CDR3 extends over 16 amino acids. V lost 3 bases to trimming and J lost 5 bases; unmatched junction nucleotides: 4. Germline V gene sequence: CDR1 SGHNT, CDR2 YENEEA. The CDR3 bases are TGTGCCAGCAGCTTCTCTAGCGGGAGGGTTACCGGGGAGCTGTTTTTT. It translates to CASSFSSGRVTGELFF.

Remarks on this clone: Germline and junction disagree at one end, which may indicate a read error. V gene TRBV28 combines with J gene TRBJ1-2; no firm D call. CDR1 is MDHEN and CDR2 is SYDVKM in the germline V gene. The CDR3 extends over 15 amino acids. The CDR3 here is CVSSLVGQRRYGYTF. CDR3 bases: TGTGTCAGCAGTTTAGTGGGTCAGCGGAGATATGGCTACACCTTC.

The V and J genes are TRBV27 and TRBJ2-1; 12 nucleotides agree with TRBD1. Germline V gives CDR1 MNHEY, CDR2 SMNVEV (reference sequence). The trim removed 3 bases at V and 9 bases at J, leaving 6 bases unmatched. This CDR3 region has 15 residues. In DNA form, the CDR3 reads TGTGCCAGCAGTTTCCGGGACAGGGGGCTCGGTGAGCAGTTCTTC. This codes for CASSFRDRGLGEQFF.

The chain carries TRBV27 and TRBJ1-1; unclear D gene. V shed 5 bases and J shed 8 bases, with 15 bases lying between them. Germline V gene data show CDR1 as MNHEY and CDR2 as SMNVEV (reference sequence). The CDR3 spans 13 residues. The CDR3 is CASSPGPLREAFF. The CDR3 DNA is TGTGCCAGCAGTCCAGGACCGCTCAGGGAAGCTTTCTTT.

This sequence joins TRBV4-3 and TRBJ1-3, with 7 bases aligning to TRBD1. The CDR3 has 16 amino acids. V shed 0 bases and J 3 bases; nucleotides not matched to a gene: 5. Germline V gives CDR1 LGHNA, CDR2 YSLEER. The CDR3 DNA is TGCGCCAGCAGCCAAGAAGTAAGGACAGGTGGAAACACCATATATTTT. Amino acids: CASSQEVRTGGNTIYF.

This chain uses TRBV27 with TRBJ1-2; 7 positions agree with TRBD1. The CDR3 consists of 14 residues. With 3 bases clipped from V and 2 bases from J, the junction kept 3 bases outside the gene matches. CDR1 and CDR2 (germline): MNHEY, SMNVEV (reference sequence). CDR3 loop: CASSFVGGNYGYTF. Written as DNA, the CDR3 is TGTGCCAGCAGTTTTGTAGGGGGCAACTATGGCTACACCTTC.

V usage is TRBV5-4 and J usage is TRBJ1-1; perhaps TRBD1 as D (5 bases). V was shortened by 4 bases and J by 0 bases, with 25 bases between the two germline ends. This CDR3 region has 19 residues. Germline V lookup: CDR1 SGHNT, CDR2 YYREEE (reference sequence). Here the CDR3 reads CASSQEVFGGRHMNTEAFF. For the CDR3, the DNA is TGTGCCAGCAGCCAGGAGGTTTTCGGGGGTAGACACATGAACACTGAAGCTTTCTTT.

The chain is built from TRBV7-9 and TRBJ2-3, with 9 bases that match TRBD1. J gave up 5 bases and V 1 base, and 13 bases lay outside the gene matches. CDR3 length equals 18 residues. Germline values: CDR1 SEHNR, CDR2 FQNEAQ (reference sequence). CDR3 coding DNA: TGTGCCAGCAGCTTAGTTCGGGGACAGGGTCGTAATGGAGATACGCAGTATTTT. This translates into CASSLVRGQGRNGDTQYF.

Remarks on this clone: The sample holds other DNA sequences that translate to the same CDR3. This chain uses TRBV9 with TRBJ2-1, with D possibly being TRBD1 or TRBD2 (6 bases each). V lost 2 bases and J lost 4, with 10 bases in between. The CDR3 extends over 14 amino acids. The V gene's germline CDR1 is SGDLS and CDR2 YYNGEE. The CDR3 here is CASSVGGVYNEQFF. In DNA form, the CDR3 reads TGTGCCAGCAGCGTCGGGGGCGTTTACAATGAGCAGTTCTTC.

The CDR3 sequence: CASSFPRGRNQPQHF. CDR3 nucleotides: TGTGCCAGCAGTTTCCCCAGGGGCCGCAATCAGCCCCAGCATTTT. The chain links TRBV28 to TRBJ1-5; D possibly corresponds to TRBD1 (6 bases). V lost 3 bases, J lost 2 bases, and 11 bases lay in between. The CDR3 loop spans 15 amino acids. Germline CDR1 MDHEN, CDR2 SYDVKM.

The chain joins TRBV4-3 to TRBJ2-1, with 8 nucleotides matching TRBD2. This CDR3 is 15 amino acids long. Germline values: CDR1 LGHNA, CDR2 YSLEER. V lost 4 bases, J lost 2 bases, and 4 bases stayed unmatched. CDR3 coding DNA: TGCGCCAGCAGCCTGGCGGGGGGAACCTACAATGAGCAGTTCTTC. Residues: CASSLAGGTYNEQFF.

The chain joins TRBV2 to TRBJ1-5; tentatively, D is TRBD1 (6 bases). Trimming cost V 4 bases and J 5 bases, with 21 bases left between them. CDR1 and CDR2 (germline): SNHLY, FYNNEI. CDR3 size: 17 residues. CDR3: CASSASGGGGYDQPQHF. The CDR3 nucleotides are TGTGCCAGCAGTGCGTCTGGGGGCGGAGGTTATGATCAGCCCCAGCATTTT.

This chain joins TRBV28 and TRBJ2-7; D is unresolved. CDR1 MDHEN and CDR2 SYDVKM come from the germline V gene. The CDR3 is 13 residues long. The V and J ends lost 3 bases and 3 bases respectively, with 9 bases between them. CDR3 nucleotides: TGTGCCAGCAGTTTTTCGGGTAGCTACGAGCAGTACTTC. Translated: CASSFSGSYEQYF.

The CDR3 DNA reads TGTGCCAGCAGCCAAGATAGGGCTTCCTATGGCTACACCTTC. Its translation is CASSQDRASYGYTF. The V and J genes are TRBV4-2 and TRBJ1-2; D uncertain. The CDR3 has 14 residues. The V and J ends lost 0 bases and 4 bases respectively, with 9 bases between them. The germline gives CDR1 LGHNA, CDR2 YNFKEQ.

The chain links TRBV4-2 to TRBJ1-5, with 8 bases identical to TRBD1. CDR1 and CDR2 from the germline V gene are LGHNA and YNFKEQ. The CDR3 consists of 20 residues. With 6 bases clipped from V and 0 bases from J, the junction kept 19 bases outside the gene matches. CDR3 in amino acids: CASSPSSRTGRKYSNQPQHF. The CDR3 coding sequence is TGTGCCAGCAGTCCAAGCTCCCGGACAGGGCGGAAATATAGCAATCAGCCCCAGCATTTT.

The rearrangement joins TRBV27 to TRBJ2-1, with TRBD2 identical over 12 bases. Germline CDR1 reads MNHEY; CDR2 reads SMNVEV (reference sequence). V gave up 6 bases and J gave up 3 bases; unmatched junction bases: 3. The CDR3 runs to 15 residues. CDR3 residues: CASRRLAGVYNEQFF. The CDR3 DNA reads TGTGCCAGCAGGCGACTAGCGGGAGTCTACAATGAGCAGTTCTTC.

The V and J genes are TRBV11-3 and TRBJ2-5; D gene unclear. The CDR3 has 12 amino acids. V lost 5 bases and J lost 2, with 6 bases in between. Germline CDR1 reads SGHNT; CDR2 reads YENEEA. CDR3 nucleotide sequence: TGTGCCAGCAGCGCCGGGCAAGAGACCCAGTACTTC. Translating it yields CASSAGQETQYF.

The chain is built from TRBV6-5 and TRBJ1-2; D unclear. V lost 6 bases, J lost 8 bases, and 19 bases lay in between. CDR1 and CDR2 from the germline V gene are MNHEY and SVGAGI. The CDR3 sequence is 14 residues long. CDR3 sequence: CASRTDGAGGGYTF. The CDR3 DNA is TGTGCCAGCAGGACGGACGGCGCGGGCGGGGGCTACACCTTC.

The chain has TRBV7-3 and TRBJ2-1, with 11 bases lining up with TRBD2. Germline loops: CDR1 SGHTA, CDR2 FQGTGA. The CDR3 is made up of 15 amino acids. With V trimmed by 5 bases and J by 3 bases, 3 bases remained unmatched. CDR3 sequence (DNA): TGTGCCAGCAGCCCTAGCGGGGGGCACTACAATGAGCAGTTCTTC. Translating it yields CASSPSGGHYNEQFF. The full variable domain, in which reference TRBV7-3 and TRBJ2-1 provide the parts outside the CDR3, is GAGVSQTPSNKVTEKGKYVELRCDPISGHTALYWYRQSLGQGPEFLIYFQGTGAADDSGLPNDRFFAVRPEGSVSTLKIQRTERGDSAVYLCASSPSGGHYNEQFFGPGTRLTVL.